Below, one T cell receptor (beta chain) is given with its context. The antigen it binds to is not known. Base qualities were left out, and no much larger clone turns up one base away. The sample is drawn from a study of blood T cell repertoires in COVID-19 (dated by TCRdb to the early 2020s). Context from the whole study: The collaborator samples originated in the United States, Italy and Spain and spanned the acute and convalescent phases of COVID-19. The material from the prospective study consisted of cDNA or gDNA derived from T cells, B-cell-depleted T cells, or PBMCs. Deeply sampled blood TCRbeta repertoires from subjects exposed to, actively infected with, or recovered from COVID-19 were included in the dataset. A freely available public database, intended as a resource for researchers studying the immune response to SARS-CoV-2, is where the repertoires were released. The samples were drawn from two sources: the first 160 participants of the ongoing ImmuneRACE study, and 1,000 to 1,500 subjects contributed by 6 global collaborators. Nearly every sample came with metadata listing a de-identified subject ID, COVID-19 status, age in years and sex. Where available, HLA class I and class II types were taken from metadata supplied by the sample provider and were not determined by assay-based typing.

The germline V gene (reference sequence) sets CDR1 to GTSNPN and CDR2 to SVGIG. Its CDR3 holds 13 amino acids, cysteine through phenylalanine. The CDR3 DNA has 39 bases and is translated from base 1. Trimming removed 7 bases from V and 0 bases from J, leaving 10 bases between the germline ends. The research as a whole found: The amount of clinical and demographic metadata varied by source and participant and was provided uncurated.

TCRbeta CDR3 regions were amplified from genomic DNA by means of the immunoSEQ Assay, a bias-controlled multiplex PCR. In the authors' own workflow: The number of nucleated cells in each sample was estimated by amplification of reference gene primers within the assay. Sequence reads were collapsed and filtered to measure the absolute abundance of every unique TCRbeta CDR3 rearrangement. For each sample, productive Simpson clonality was calculated by taking the square root of Simpson's diversity index across productive rearrangements. This immuneACCESS table, as held by TCRdb, lists in-frame sequences with V and J called but not all clones. Of the missing ones, under half trace to an unresolved V gene in checked studies; the others have no known cause. Clone size and V and J calls were adopted from that table, with D and trimming inferred from the DNA. This sample has some 210,000 clones in its table, and 70% to 90% of those were observed once. The ten most abundant clones make up 4% to 5.5% of the sample.

Collaborating institutions collected whole blood in K2EDTA tubes following their own protocols. Collaborator samples were shipped for TCRbeta analysis as frozen whole blood, isolated PBMCs, or DNA extracted from either sample type. Here the chain combines TRBV30 and TRBJ1-5, with TRBD1 as a weak D call on 5 bases. The sequence was collected from a woman aged 40 to 55 with acute or convalescent COVID-19. Sequenced material: peripheral blood. Here the CDR3 is given as CALTEYSNQPQHF. The DNA sequence is as follows: TGTGCCTTGACAGAGTATAGCAATCAGCCCCAGCATTTT. The variable domain in full, with residues beyond the CDR3 obtained from the reference TRBV30 and TRBJ1-5 genes, is SQTIHQWPATLVQPVGSPLSLECTVEGTSNPNLYWYRQAAGRGLQLLFYSVGIGQISSEVPQNLSASRPQDRQFILSSKKLLLSDSGFYLCALTEYSNQPQHFGDGTRLSIL.